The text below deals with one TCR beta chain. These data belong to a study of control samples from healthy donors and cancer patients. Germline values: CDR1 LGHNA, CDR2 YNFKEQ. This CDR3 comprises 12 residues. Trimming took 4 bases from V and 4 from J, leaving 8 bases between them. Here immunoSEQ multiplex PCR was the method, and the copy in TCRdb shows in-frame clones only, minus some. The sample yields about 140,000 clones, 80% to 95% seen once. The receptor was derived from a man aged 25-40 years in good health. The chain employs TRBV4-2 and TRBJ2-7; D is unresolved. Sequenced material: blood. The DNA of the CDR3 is TGTGCCAGCAGCCCAGACATGTACGAGCAGTACTTC. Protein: CASSPDMYEQYF.